The count of the clone carrying this TCR beta chain is one. Antigen unknown. Assay used: immunoSEQ multiplex PCR; TCRdb lists only in-frame clones, some missing. The data hold 400,000 to 500,000 clones, with about 91% observed a single time. This record belongs to a study of Ad26.COV2.S vaccination and SARS-CoV-2 variants. As for the study in general: The COV1001 Ad26.COV2.S trial arm included the donor. Whole-study findings and limits: Analyses of TCR breadth and depth may have underestimated total T cell responses. Those who received the vaccine showed greater spike-specific TCR breadth than those given placebo. Across vaccine and placebo recipients, the breadth of non-spike TCRs was similar.

Germline CDR1 is SGDLS and CDR2 is YYNGEE. V was pared by 4 bases and J by 0 bases, with 17 bases between. The CDR3 runs to 16 residues. Treatment specified: around 19 received Ad26.COV2.S at low or high dose, single or two shots; several received placebo; per-sample allocation not given. The study sampled participants on day 63 after the first vaccine or placebo injection. The input for sequencing was peripheral blood, taken in a trial of Ad26.COV2.S vaccine versus placebo. This chain uses TRBV9 with TRBJ2-7; D uncertain. This receptor was obtained from a person between 18 and 65 years old who received the Ad26.COV2.S COVID-19 vaccine or a placebo. The chain's CDR3 is CASSPHRYRVSYEQYF. CDR3 coding DNA: TGTGCCAGCAGCCCTCATCGGTATCGGGTCTCCTACGAGCAGTACTTC.